The T cell receptor beta chain described here comes from a study of shared clonotypes between healthy human individuals. In regard to this clone: Its antigen is undetermined. The junction does not match germline at one end; this may be a read error.

Germline V gene lookup returns CDR1 GTSNPN and CDR2 SVGIG (reference sequence). There are 14 residues in the CDR3. Caucasian adults living in Nashville, Tennessee, provided all samples. Overall study results and limits: Represented diversity (both genetic and exposure-history) was limited by the small number of donors.

An even split of each subset's genomic DNA across several immunoSEQ plates was performed. 300 ng DNA, some 30,000 T cell genomes, went into unsorted PBMC replicate PCRs. TCRdb's copy holds only in-frame clones and misses some; the assay was immunoSEQ multiplex PCR. Of approximately 460,000 clones in the sample, roughly four fifths were seen once. This clonotype originated in a woman in her 40s in good health. Some clones in this sample may be carry-over from other donors' samples. Source material: PBMCs. The chain links TRBV30 to TRBJ2-6; tentative D call: TRBD1 (6 bases). CDR3 amino acids: CAWSGQAGANVLAF. The CDR3 DNA reads TGTGCCTGGAGTGGACAGGCAGGGGCCAACGTCCTGGCTTTC.